Listed below are T cell receptor beta chains from one sample, sequenced in a study of response to subunit inactivated influenza vaccine. Using its own MiXCR run on the RT-PCR reads, TCRdb lists one record per CDR3 protein. This table holds 500,000 to 750,000 distinct CDR3 sequences, 14% found once. The sequencing here drew on PBMCs from blood, taken approximately 12 days after vaccination. These receptors were taken from a man in his fifties or sixties who received an inactivated influenza vaccine. CDR3s leave out the opening cysteine and the closing phenylalanine or tryptophan.

TRBV24-1	TRBJ2-7	ATSDPPGGEQY
TRBV7-9	TRBJ2-7	ASSLARGTRSYEQY
TRBV7-9	TRBJ2-7	ASSVGQGLREY
TRBV12-3/TRBV12-4	TRBJ2-7	ASSPSRREQY
TRBV7-2	TRBJ1-6	ASSFRAGINSPLH
TRBV7-8	TRBJ2-4	ASSLMGRKKLAKNIQY
TRBV18	TRBJ1-6	ASSLQGNSPLH
TRBV7-9	TRBJ1-2	ASSSGTQRKNYGYT
TRBV24-1	TRBJ2-1	ATSDFSGSEQF
TRBV27	TRBJ2-1	ASSLYSGASGAYEQF
TRBV10-3	TRBJ2-2	AISESNTGELF
TRBV11-2	TRBJ2-3	ASSRLAGAAGHTQY
TRBV5-1	TRBJ1-1	ASSRDRGFTEAF
TRBV7-2	TRBJ2-7	ASSLHPGLGYEQY
TRBV6-5	TRBJ2-1	ASSYSIRTSIRNEQF
TRBV28	TRBJ2-2	ASSLWLAGVGELF
TRBV12-3/TRBV12-4	TRBJ2-4	ASSLRDRIAKNIQY
TRBV11-2	TRBJ2-5	ASSLILGGGHYRPQETQY
TRBV28	TRBJ1-5	ASSFGLRGGFNQPQH
TRBV9	TRBJ2-3	ASSEEGVDTQY
TRBV3-1	TRBJ2-1	ASSPSGRRHNEQF
TRBV4-3	TRBJ1-1	ASSHRWEGANTEAF
TRBV6-1	TRBJ1-1	ASSPRGGGTEAF
TRBV27	TRBJ2-1	ASRSQGGQYNEQF
TRBV4-2	TRBJ2-2	ASSQAQGGAGELF
TRBV20-1	TRBJ2-1	SARSVLAGGGGNEQF
TRBV6-5	TRBJ2-1	ASSYPPRSGNGYEQF
TRBV29-1	TRBJ2-2	SVTRTRQDTGELF
TRBV27	TRBJ1-6	ASSLFLGRSPLH
TRBV5-1	TRBJ2-6	ASSLQGGTGANVLT
TRBV10-3	TRBJ2-5	AISGAGEGETQY
TRBV5-1	TRBJ1-1	ASSMGQNTEAF
TRBV7-8	TRBJ2-5	ASSFGLAGGFQETQY
TRBV7-2	TRBJ1-2	ASSYRNQGRGYT
TRBV13	TRBJ1-5	ASSQGFQPQH
TRBV6-5	TRBJ2-1	ASSYSAGGPSNEQF
TRBV7-6	TRBJ2-5	ASSLAPGGRAEETQY
TRBV4-3	TRBJ2-2	ASSRGLGVNTGELF
TRBV3-1	TRBJ1-1	ASTRGGGTEAF
TRBV7-2	TRBJ2-1	ASSRSRASSYNEQF
TRBV6-1	TRBJ1-3	ATSAGPSGNTIY
TRBV7-2	TRBJ1-5	ASSPRRGNQPQH
TRBV5-1	TRBJ2-3	ASSLGGLASDTQY
TRBV4-3	TRBJ2-1	ASSQVPLSGSSYNEQF
TRBV4-1	TRBJ2-1	ASSQVSGFNEQF
TRBV6-1	TRBJ2-1	ASSISGSSYNEQF